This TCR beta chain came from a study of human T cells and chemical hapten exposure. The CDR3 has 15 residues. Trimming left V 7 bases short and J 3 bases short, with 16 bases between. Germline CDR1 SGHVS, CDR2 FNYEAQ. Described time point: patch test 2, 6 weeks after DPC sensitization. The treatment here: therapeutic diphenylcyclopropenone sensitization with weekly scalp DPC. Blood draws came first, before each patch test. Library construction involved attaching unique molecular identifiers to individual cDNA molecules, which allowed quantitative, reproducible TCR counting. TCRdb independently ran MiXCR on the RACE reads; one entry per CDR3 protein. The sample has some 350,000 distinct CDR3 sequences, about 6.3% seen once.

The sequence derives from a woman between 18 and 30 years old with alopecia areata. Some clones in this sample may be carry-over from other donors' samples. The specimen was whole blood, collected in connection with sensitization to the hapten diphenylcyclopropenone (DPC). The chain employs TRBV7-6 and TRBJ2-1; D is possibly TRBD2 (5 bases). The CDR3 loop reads CASTPSGPRYNEQFF. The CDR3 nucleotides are TGTGCCAGCACCCCCAGCGGACCCCGCTACAATGAGCAGTTCTTC.